One sample yielded the 19 T cell receptor beta chains listed below, sequenced in a study of T cells in localized non-small cell lung cancer. TCRdb's copy holds only in-frame clones and misses some; the assay was immunoSEQ multiplex PCR. The table lists tens of thousands of clones, roughly nine tenths of them singletons, with nearly 20% in the top ten. The sequences come from peripheral blood, collected before any cancer treatment. The receptors stem from a man between 40 and 70 years old with stage I lung adenocarcinoma.

The J gene is TRBJ2-7, the V gene TRBV5-6; 9 bases are shared with TRBD1. The germline V gene has CDR1 SGHDT and CDR2 YYEEEE. V shed 4 bases, J shed 4 bases, and the junction held 3 bases outside the gene matches. This CDR3 region has 13 residues. This CDR3 reads CASSEGTGYEQYF. For the CDR3, the DNA is TGTGCCAGCAGCGAAGGGACAGGGTACGAGCAGTACTTC. Full variable domain (remainder filled in from reference TRBV5-6 and TRBJ2-7): DAGVTQSPTHLIKTRGQQVTLRCSPKSGHDTVSWYQQALGQGPQFIFQYYEEEERQRGNFPDRFSGHQFPNYSSELNVNALLLGDSALYLCASSEGTGYEQYFGPGTRLTVT.

The CDR3, as DNA: TGTGCCTGGAGTGTACCGGTGCGGGAGACCCAGTACTTC. This translates into CAWSVPVRETQYF. This rearrangement joins TRBV30 to TRBJ2-5; unclear D gene. The CDR3 covers 13 residues. Trimming removed 0 bases at V and 5 bases at J, with 10 bases between. Germline CDR1 and CDR2: GTSNPN and SVGIG (reference sequence).

The V and J genes are TRBV28 and TRBJ2-1; 9 positions match TRBD1. Germline CDR1 MDHEN, CDR2 SYDVKM. The CDR3 extends over 16 amino acids. Trimming cost V 9 bases and J 3 bases; bases outside gene matches: 12. The DNA for the CDR3 is TGTGCCAGTAACCCCACAGGGGGCGAACTCTACAATGAGCAGTTCTTC. This encodes CASNPTGGELYNEQFF. Combining the CDR3 with reference TRBV28 and TRBJ2-1 gives the whole variable domain DVKVTQSSRYLVKRTGEKVFLECVQDMDHENMFWYRQDPGLGLRLIYFSYDVKMKEKGDIPEGYSVSREKKERFSLILESASTNQTSMYLCASNPTGGELYNEQFFGPGTRLTVL.

V usage is TRBV29-1 and J usage is TRBJ2-2; TRBD2 aligns across 9 bases. The ends lost 6 bases at V and 2 bases at J; junction bases unmatched: 1. Germline CDR1 SQVTM, CDR2 ANQGSEA. This CDR3 has 13 residues. CDR3 sequence (DNA): TGCAGCGTCGGGACTAGCAACACCGGGGAGCTGTTTTTT. Translated: CSVGTSNTGELFF.

This chain joins TRBV11-3 and TRBJ2-1, with no clear D. The CDR3 is 13 residues long. In germline, CDR1 is SGHNT, CDR2 YENEEA. V was clipped by 3 bases and J by 8 bases, with 11 bases between them. Here the CDR3 DNA reads TGTGCCAGCAGCTTGGGCCTCAGAGATGAGCAGTTCTTC. It specifies CASSLGLRDEQFF.

This clone has just one count. This chain joins TRBV11-3 and TRBJ2-7; D not certain. This CDR3 spans 14 amino acids. Trimming cost V 6 bases and J 3 bases, with 15 bases left between them. The germline V gene has CDR1 SGHNT and CDR2 YENEEA. The CDR3 loop reads CASRANSYNYEQYF. The CDR3 DNA is TGTGCCAGCAGGGCTAACAGCTACAACTACGAGCAGTACTTC.

The genes are TRBV4-2 and TRBJ2-3, with 8 nucleotides matching TRBD2. The germline gives CDR1 LGHNA, CDR2 YNFKEQ. V trimming: 1 base; J trimming: 1 base; junction bases outside the gene matches: 10. CDR3 length: 18 amino acids. CDR3 coding DNA: TGTGCCAGCAGCCAAGCCCCAACGGGAGGGCCAGGCACAGATACGCAGTATTTT. This encodes CASSQAPTGGPGTDTQYF.

The gene calls are TRBV28 and TRBJ2-7; maybe TRBD2 (5 bases). Germline CDR1 is MDHEN and CDR2 is SYDVKM. V was cut by 5 bases and J by 2 bases, with 13 bases left in between. The CDR3 runs to 14 residues. CDR3 in amino acids: CASSPSRGTYEQYF. The CDR3 DNA sequence: TGTGCCAGCAGTCCCAGCCGGGGAACCTACGAGCAGTACTTC.

The V and J genes are TRBV2 and TRBJ2-1, with D unclear. In germline, CDR1 is SNHLY, CDR2 FYNNEI. V dropped 0 bases and J dropped 3 bases, with 9 bases sitting between them. The CDR3 extends over 15 amino acids. Written as DNA, the CDR3 is TGTGCCAGCAGTGAAGCGAAGACTTACTACAATGAGCAGTTCTTC. Translated, it gives CASSEAKTYYNEQFF.

The CDR3 loop reads CASSPGGQIRTSGTYEQFF. Written as DNA, the CDR3 is TGTGCCAGCAGCCCGGGGGGACAGATAAGGACTAGCGGGACCTATGAGCAGTTCTTC. V gene TRBV27 combines with J gene TRBJ2-1; 12 nucleotides match TRBD2. V was clipped by 6 bases and J by 8 bases; unmatched bases: 20. This CDR3 spans 19 amino acids. Germline assignment: CDR1 MNHEY and CDR2 SMNVEV (reference sequence).

V gene TRBV7-9 combines with J gene TRBJ2-4, with D hard to call. CDR3 length: 15 residues. Germline V gene sequence: CDR1 SEHNR, CDR2 FQNEAQ (reference sequence). V was pared by 5 bases and J by 1 base, with 12 bases between. The CDR3 sequence is CASSGRWAAKNIQYF. For the CDR3, the DNA is TGTGCCAGCAGCGGACGCTGGGCGGCCAAAAACATTCAGTACTTC.

J is TRBJ2-7 and V is TRBV7-2; TRBD2 is a possible D gene (6 bases). CDR3 length: 15 residues. V shed 0 bases and J shed 0 bases, with 9 bases lying between them. CDR1 and CDR2 (germline): SGHTA, FQGNSA. For the CDR3, the DNA is TGTGCCAGCAGCTTAGCGGGAGGTAGCTCCTACGAGCAGTACTTC. It specifies CASSLAGGSSYEQYF.

The genes are TRBV14 and TRBJ2-6, with D possibly matching TRBD1 (5 bases). Trimming left V 1 base short and J 0 bases short, with 7 bases between. The CDR3 totals 16 residues. Germline assignment: CDR1 SGHDN and CDR2 FVKESK. Written as DNA, the CDR3 is TGTGCCAGCAGCCAAGTCCAGGGCTCTGGGGCCAACGTCCTGACTTTC. This codes for CASSQVQGSGANVLTF.

This sequence joins TRBV7-2 and TRBJ2-2, with a tentative D call TRBD2 (6 bases). This CDR3 is 13 amino acids long. V lost 3 bases to trimming and J lost 7 bases, with 9 bases between them. In germline, CDR1 is SGHTA, CDR2 FQGNSA. The CDR3 region is CASSLVAVGELFF. The CDR3 DNA reads as TGTGCCAGCAGCTTGGTAGCGGTCGGGGAGCTGTTTTTT.

The rearrangement joins TRBV5-4 to TRBJ2-2; a weak D match, TRBD1 (5 bases). The CDR3 spans 12 residues. CDR1 is SGHNT, CDR2 YYREEE, per germline (reference sequence). V lost 9 bases to trimming and J lost 6 bases, with 12 bases between them. The CDR3: CATQGIPGELFF. The CDR3 region has the DNA TGTGCCACTCAGGGAATTCCCGGGGAGCTGTTTTTT.

In nucleotides, the CDR3 is TGTGCCAGCAGTTTATCGAGGCAGGGAGGGGTAGAGACCCAGTACTTC. Translated: CASSLSRQGGVETQYF. The chain employs TRBV27 and TRBJ2-5, with 7 bases aligning to TRBD2. The V and J ends lost 0 bases and 4 bases, in that order; junction bases with no gene match: 8. Germline assignment: CDR1 MNHEY and CDR2 SMNVEV (reference sequence). The CDR3 has 16 amino acids.

The genes are TRBV11-2 and TRBJ1-1; D is uncertain. Deletions cut 8 bases from V and 1 base from J, with 17 bases between. The length of the CDR3 is 15 residues. The V gene's germline CDR1 is SGHAT and CDR2 FQNNGV. The CDR3 is CASGTRMFGNTEAFF. The CDR3 nucleotides read TGTGCCAGCGGCACACGGATGTTCGGGAACACTGAAGCTTTCTTT.

This chain connects TRBV11-1 to TRBJ1-1; D not resolved. Germline V gene sequence: CDR1 SGHAT, CDR2 FQDESV (reference sequence). CDR3 length equals 14 residues. Deletions cut 5 bases from V and 3 bases from J, with 13 bases between. In DNA, the CDR3 is TGTGCCAGCAGCCCCCGAGCCCGGTACACTGAAGCTTTCTTT. Residues: CASSPRARYTEAFF.

This chain links TRBV11-2 with TRBJ2-7; D is unresolved. CDR3 length: 14 residues. Germline CDR1 and CDR2: SGHAT and FQNNGV. Trimming pared 4 bases from V and 5 bases from J, leaving 15 bases between. CDR3 sequence (DNA): TGTGCCAGCAGCTCCACCCGGGCCACCAACGAGCAGTACTTC. It is translated as CASSSTRATNEQYF.